The 19 T cell receptor beta chains in this list originate from one sample, sequenced in a study of cytomegalovirus exposure and HLA in healthy donors. PCR used 60 Vbeta primers and 13 Jbeta primers. Sequencing used immunoSEQ multiplex PCR; TCRdb keeps in-frame clones, though not all of them. Counted here are about 190,000 clones, 70% to 75% occurring once; the ten biggest clones make up less than 4%. Material for sequencing was PBMCs. The receptors were sampled from a woman in her twenties or thirties in good health and CMV-seropositive.

DNA of the CDR3: TGTGCCAGCAGCTCCGTTCGACCCGGGACAAGGGCCGCTAATCAGCCCCAGCATTTT. This codes for CASSSVRPGTRAANQPQHF. The chain recombines TRBV7-9 with TRBJ1-5; maybe TRBD1 (6 bases). CDR3 length: 19 residues. The ends were cut back, 4 bases at V and 4 bases at J, with 26 bases in the middle. Germline CDR1 and CDR2: SEHNR and FQNEAQ (reference sequence).

This CDR3 is CASRGTQNQPQHF. The CDR3 DNA sequence: TGTGCCAGCAGAGGGACACAGAACCAGCCCCAGCATTTT. This chain connects TRBV2 to TRBJ1-5; D may be TRBD1 (6 bases). The germline V gene encodes CDR1 SNHLY and CDR2 FYNNEI. CDR3 length: 13 amino acids. V lost 6 bases, J lost 7 bases, and 13 bases lay in between.

The chain recombines TRBV11-2 with TRBJ2-7, with D perhaps matching TRBD1 (5 bases). The V end lost 1 base, the J end lost 0 bases, and 13 bases lay between the germline ends. The CDR3 has 16 residues. Per germline, CDR1 SGHAT and CDR2 FQNNGV. The CDR3 reads CASSLGGRAYSYEQYF. The DNA for the CDR3 is TGTGCCAGCAGCTTAGGAGGCAGGGCCTACTCCTACGAGCAGTACTTC.

This chain links TRBV7-2 with TRBJ2-7, with 7 bases fitting TRBD2. Unmatched junction bases numbered 5, after V lost 2 bases and J lost 4 bases. CDR3 length equals 14 residues. Germline CDR1 is SGHTA and CDR2 is FQGNSA. CDR3: CASSLRGSYYEQYF. The CDR3 region has the DNA TGTGCCAGCAGCTTACGCGGGAGCTATTACGAGCAGTACTTC.

The chain employs TRBV21-1 and TRBJ1-4; the table's D call of TRBD1 was not tested on the DNA. TRBV21-1 represents a pseudogene. This CDR3 has 15 residues. The CDR3 DNA reads as TGTGCCAGCAGCCCGCGCAGGGGGCTCGATGAAAAACTGTTTTTT. Its translation: CASSPRRGLDEKLFF.

The rearrangement links TRBV28 to TRBJ2-4, with D perhaps TRBD2 (6 bases). Looked up from germline, CDR1 is MDHEN and CDR2 is SYDVKM. V lost 2 bases and J 2 bases, leaving 10 bases between the germline ends. This CDR3 comprises 15 residues. CDR3 protein: CASSLGGITKNIQYF. CDR3 nucleotides: TGTGCCAGCAGTTTAGGGGGGATCACCAAAAACATTCAGTACTTC.

A few counts support this clone. The CDR3 sequence: CASNQGSGANVLTF. In DNA, the CDR3 is TGTGCCAGCAATCAGGGCTCTGGGGCCAACGTCCTGACTTTC. The chain has TRBV2 and TRBJ2-6; D possibly corresponds to TRBD1 (5 bases). V dropped 7 bases and J dropped 0 bases, with 7 bases sitting between them. The germline gives CDR1 SNHLY, CDR2 FYNNEI. The CDR3 consists of 14 residues.

This sequence joins TRBV29-1 and TRBJ1-1; 9 bases line up with TRBD1. There are 12 residues in the CDR3. CDR1 and CDR2 (germline): SQVTM, ANQGSEA. The CDR3 coding sequence is TGCGGGGGATGGGGACAGGGCGTTGAAGCTTTCTTT. It is translated as CGGWGQGVEAFF.

The V gene is TRBV28, the J gene TRBJ1-2; D perhaps matches TRBD1 (6 bases). The germline CDR1 and CDR2 sequences are MDHEN and SYDVKM. The CDR3 has 15 residues. Trimming shortened V by 2 bases and J by 5 bases, and 15 bases separated the two germline ends. The CDR3 sequence is CASSLMSGEVYGYTF. For the CDR3, the DNA is TGTGCCAGCAGTTTAATGTCAGGGGAAGTGTATGGCTACACCTTC.

This chain uses TRBV2 with TRBJ2-3; 12 bases align to TRBD2. Germline V CDR1 and CDR2: SNHLY, FYNNEI. Losses at the gene ends were 6 bases for V and 7 bases for J; bases not matched to a gene: 11. CDR3 length: 16 amino acids. Here the CDR3 DNA reads TGTGCCAGCAGAGACGAAGAACTAGCGGGGGGTTATACGCAGTATTTT. It encodes CASRDEELAGGYTQYF.

V and J are TRBV29-1 and TRBJ2-7; TRBD2 matches at 12 bases. This CDR3 is 18 amino acids long. CDR1 is SQVTM and CDR2 is ANQGSEA in the germline V gene. With 1 base clipped from V and 2 bases from J, the junction kept 12 bases outside the gene matches. CDR3 sequence reads: CSVEGGTELAGGPYEQYF. For the CDR3, the DNA is TGCAGCGTTGAAGGTGGGACCGAGCTAGCGGGAGGGCCCTACGAGCAGTACTTC.

V and J are TRBV6-5 and TRBJ2-6, with D uncertain. Germline lookup yields CDR1 MNHEY and CDR2 SVGAGI. V lost 1 base, J lost 5 bases, and 9 bases lay in between. The length of the CDR3 is 15 residues. The CDR3 loop reads CASSYWSRRANVLTF. For the CDR3, the DNA is TGTGCCAGCAGTTACTGGAGTAGGAGGGCCAACGTCCTGACTTTC.

This chain connects TRBV5-4 to TRBJ2-4; TRBD2 aligns across 7 bases. CDR1 and CDR2 (germline): SGHNT, YYREEE (reference sequence). The trim removed 3 bases at V and 6 bases at J, leaving 6 bases unmatched. There are 14 residues in the CDR3. The CDR3 DNA is TGTGCCAGCAGCTCGGTGGGGGGGGGAAACATTCAGTACTTC. This codes for CASSSVGGGNIQYF. Full variable domain (remainder filled in from reference TRBV5-4 and TRBJ2-4): ETGVTQSPTHLIKTRGQQVTLRCSSQSGHNTVSWYQQALGQGPQFIFQYYREEENGRGNFPPRFSGLQFPNYSSELNVNALELDDSALYLCASSSVGGGNIQYFGAGTRLSVL.

This sequence joins TRBV28 and TRBJ2-1, with 10 bases identical to TRBD1. This CDR3 is 16 amino acids long. The J segment lost 8 bases and the V segment lost 5 bases, leaving 12 bases of the junction unmatched. Germline V CDR1 and CDR2: MDHEN, SYDVKM. The CDR3 DNA reads TGTGCCAGCAGTCTAGACGGGACAGGGGCGAGGGATGAGCAGTTCTTC. Its protein product is CASSLDGTGARDEQFF. Full variable domain (missing parts from reference TRBV28 and TRBJ2-1): DVKVTQSSRYLVKRTGEKVFLECVQDMDHENMFWYRQDPGLGLRLIYFSYDVKMKEKGDIPEGYSVSREKKERFSLILESASTNQTSMYLCASSLDGTGARDEQFFGPGTRLTVL.

The J gene is TRBJ1-2, the V gene TRBV6-1; D is uncertain. The CDR3 is made up of 14 amino acids. Trimming took 7 bases from V and 0 from J, leaving 12 bases between them. CDR1 is MNHNS and CDR2 is SASEGT in the germline V gene. The chain's CDR3 is CASTLGPTNYGYTF. DNA for the CDR3: TGTGCCAGCACCCTCGGTCCTACTAACTATGGCTACACCTTC.

This clone was counted a single time. Here the CDR3 DNA reads TGTGCCAGCAGCCCCAAGGGAGTATCTAGCACAGATACGCAGTATTTT. This encodes CASSPKGVSSTDTQYF. The chain combines TRBV7-9 with TRBJ2-3; D is possibly TRBD2 (5 bases). Per germline, CDR1 SEHNR and CDR2 FQNEAQ (reference sequence). V was pared by 5 bases and J by 0 bases, with 15 bases between. The CDR3 spans 16 residues.

This chain joins TRBV5-1 and TRBJ2-5, with TRBD1 matching over 12 bases. The J call could be wrong; TRBJ2-7 is a better fit for the DNA end. The CDR3 runs to 17 residues. Germline V gene lookup returns CDR1 SGHRS and CDR2 YFSETQ. As DNA, the CDR3 is TGCGCCAGCAGCTCCGTGGGACAGGGGGCGGTTTTCTACGAGCAGTACTTC. This translates into CASSSVGQGAVFYEQYF.

The chain has TRBV6-1 and TRBJ2-2, with D maybe TRBD2 (6 bases). Trimming left V 0 bases short and J 4 bases short, with 15 bases between. CDR1 is MNHNS and CDR2 is SASEGT in the germline V gene. This CDR3 region has 17 residues. The CDR3 spells CASSEALRTTVTGELFF. CDR3 DNA sequence: TGTGCCAGCAGTGAAGCGCTTAGGACTACCGTCACCGGGGAGCTGTTTTTT.

This chain uses TRBV11-2 with TRBJ2-7; 7 nucleotides match TRBD1. The CDR3 extends over 14 amino acids. Germline V lookup: CDR1 SGHAT, CDR2 FQNNGV. Trimming cost V 5 bases and J 2 bases; bases outside gene matches: 6. The DNA of the CDR3 is TGTGCCAGCAGCAATAGGGGGCGTCCCTACGAGCAGTACTTC. It specifies CASSNRGRPYEQYF.